This TCR beta chain comes out of a study of cytomegalovirus exposure and HLA in healthy donors. Study-wide results and limits: Fewer N-insertions (relative to the roughly 630-donor mean) were reportedly seen in an Asian-associated ancestry cluster in a later analysis. Researchers reported in a later analysis that a missense DCLRE1C variant was tied to TCR beta V- and J-gene trimming. Beyond CMV serostatus, there was no information to go on about immune exposure. Roughly even sequencing depth across donors was the assumption behind the presence/absence analyses.

Amplification used 60 Vbeta primers and 13 Jbeta primers. Sequencing used immunoSEQ multiplex PCR; TCRdb keeps in-frame clones, though not all of them. The sample carries about 210,000 clones, around four fifths recorded once. On this clone itself: As yet, its antigen is unknown.

Germline V gene data show CDR1 as SGHNT and CDR2 as YENEEA. Trimming shortened V by 8 bases and J by 0 bases, and 13 bases separated the two germline ends. CDR3 length: 15 residues. This TCR came from a boy aged 10-17 years in good health and CMV-seronegative. Sequenced sample: PBMCs. J is TRBJ2-2 and V is TRBV11-3; D not certain. The CDR3 region is CASYERYANTGELFF. CDR3 DNA: TGTGCCAGCTACGAGAGGTACGCGAACACCGGGGAGCTGTTTTTT.